This TCR beta chain was identified in a study of breast tumors, draining lymph nodes, adjacent tissues. CDR3 size: 15 residues. Trimming removed 6 bases at V and 2 bases at J, with 15 bases between. Overall study findings and caveats: The data were judged consistent with most tumor T cells coming from lymph node and expanding in tumor.

This clonotype was detected many times. Its antigen remains unknown. MiXCR, run by TCRdb on the multiplex PCR reads, gives a single entry per CDR3 protein. The table has approximately 280,000 distinct CDR3 sequences, 30% seen once; the top ten hold 0.85% to 1.2%. Breast cancer patients provided tissue from their axillary draining lymph nodes. The clonotype originates from a female donor with breast cancer. Some clones in this sample may be carry-over from other donors' samples. The chain recombines TRBV12-3 or TRBV12-4 with TRBJ2-3; D ambiguous. The sequencing sample was made of axillary lymph node tissue. The CDR3 sequence: CASRAVASYTDTQYF. CDR3 nucleotides: TGTGCCAGCAGGGCTGTCGCTTCTTACACAGATACGCAGTATTTT.